Presented here are 22 T cell receptor beta chains from one specimen sequenced in a study of beta chain features in type 1 diabetes. Findings and limits, study-wide: Significant though moderate, a shortening of TCRB CDR3s appeared in all four CD4+ subsets of Type 1 diabetes patients.

No cognate antigen is known for these TCRs. As every portion of the isolated RNA was reverse transcribed, the sequencing read expressed TCRB transcripts. Sequenced by immunoSEQ multiplex PCR; TCRdb stores in-frame clones only, minus some. Seen here are hundreds of thousands of clones, 11% to 15% observed once, and the top ten hold around 0.04%. Sequenced input: naive CD4+ T cells from blood. These TCRs come from a man aged 18 to 30 with type 1 diabetes.

The chain employs TRBV10-3 and TRBJ2-7, with D unclear. CDR3 length: 12 residues. Germline V gives CDR1 ENHRY, CDR2 SYGVKD. Trimming cost V 6 bases and J 5 bases, with 11 bases left between them. The CDR3 nucleotides are TGTGCCATCAGCGGTGTGGGCCACGAGCAGTACTTC. Protein sequence: CAISGVGHEQYF.

The sample holds a few counts of this clone. V gene TRBV29-1 combines with J gene TRBJ2-7; possibly TRBD2 for D (6 bases). Germline lookup yields CDR1 SQVTM and CDR2 ANQGSEA. V was trimmed by 4 bases and J by 1 base, leaving 11 bases between them. This CDR3 has 13 residues. The CDR3 sequence: CSVVGGKSYEQYF. CDR3 DNA: TGCAGCGTTGTAGGAGGGAAATCCTACGAGCAGTACTTC.

This clone has only a few counts. V usage is TRBV5-1 and J usage is TRBJ2-5; TRBD2 is a possible D gene (6 bases). In germline, CDR1 is SGHRS, CDR2 YFSETQ. V shed 0 bases and J shed 5 bases, with 11 bases lying between them. The CDR3 spans 14 residues. CDR3 residues: CASSLAPGRETQYF. The CDR3 nucleotides are TGCGCCAGCAGCTTGGCCCCGGGGAGGGAGACCCAGTACTTC.

The chain joins TRBV15 to TRBJ2-3, with 9 positions matching TRBD2. The CDR3 consists of 16 residues. J lost 6 bases, V lost 1 base, and 8 bases had no gene match. Germline CDR1 reads LNHNV; CDR2 reads YYDKDF (reference sequence). The CDR3, as DNA: TGTGCCACCAGCAGAGCGGGTAGCGGGAGTGGGGATACGCAGTATTTT. Encoded protein: CATSRAGSGSGDTQYF.

This clone was counted only a few times. The chain recombines TRBV9 with TRBJ1-6; the D is unclear. Germline lookup yields CDR1 SGDLS and CDR2 YYNGEE. The CDR3 loop spans 15 amino acids. V was pared by 0 bases and J by 5 bases, with 9 bases between. The CDR3, as DNA: TGTGCCAGCAGCGTAGCTACAGCTCATAATTCACCCCTCCACTTT. Its protein is CASSVATAHNSPLHF.

This clone has just a few counts. The gene calls are TRBV30 and TRBJ1-2; tentatively, D is TRBD1 (6 bases). Looked up from germline, CDR1 is GTSNPN and CDR2 is SVGIG (reference sequence). V shed 8 bases and J shed 1 base, with 23 bases lying between them. CDR3 length: 16 amino acids. The DNA of the CDR3 is TGTGCCCAACGGAAGGGGCCAGGGGCCATTAACTATGGCTACACCTTC. Encoded protein: CAQRKGPGAINYGYTF. The full variable domain, in which reference TRBV30 and TRBJ1-2 provide the parts outside the CDR3, is SQTIHQWPATLVQPVGSPLSLECTVEGTSNPNLYWYRQAAGRGLQLLFYSVGIGQISSEVPQNLSASRPQDRQFILSSKKLLLSDSGFYLCAQRKGPGAINYGYTFGSGTRLTVV.

The chain has TRBV7-9 and TRBJ1-2; D is uncertain. This CDR3 region has 10 residues. The germline V gene has CDR1 SEHNR and CDR2 FQNEAQ (reference sequence). V lost 5 bases to trimming and J lost 8 bases, with 6 bases between them. CDR3 in DNA: TGTGCCAGCAGCGGGTTGGGCTACACCTTC. Its protein is CASSGLGYTF. The complete variable domain, with remaining parts taken from reference TRBV7-9 and TRBJ1-2, reads DTGVSQNPRHKITKRGQNVTFRCDPISEHNRLYWYRQTLGQGPEFLTYFQNEAQLEKSRLLSDRFSAERPKGSFSTLEIQRTEQGDSAMYLCASSGLGYTFGSGTRLTVV.

V is TRBV6-5 and J is TRBJ2-1, with TRBD1 as a possible D gene (6 bases). Germline V CDR1 and CDR2: MNHEY, SVGAGI. Trimming left V 2 bases short and J 7 bases short, with 12 bases between. CDR3 length: 14 residues. This chain's CDR3 is CASSYRAGVNEQFF. The CDR3, as DNA: TGTGCCAGCAGTTACAGAGCAGGGGTGAATGAGCAGTTCTTC.

The chain combines TRBV7-9 with TRBJ2-2, with D unresolved. The ends were cut back, 1 base at V and 1 base at J, with 7 bases in the middle. This CDR3 region has 15 residues. CDR1 is SEHNR and CDR2 is FQNEAQ in the germline V gene (reference sequence). The CDR3 region has the DNA TGTGCCAGCAGCTTAGTGGCGGTGAACACCGGGGAGCTGTTTTTT. This encodes CASSLVAVNTGELFF.

This chain connects TRBV5-6 to TRBJ2-6; D call uncertain. The germline V and J ends were trimmed by 2 bases and 12 bases, with 6 bases remaining between them. The CDR3 contains 11 residues. Germline loops: CDR1 SGHDT, CDR2 YYEEEE. This CDR3 reads CASSFVSVLTF. The CDR3 bases are TGTGCCAGCAGCTTCGTAAGCGTCCTGACTTTC.

This clone was observed a handful of times. This chain links TRBV28 with TRBJ1-4, with a possible D match to TRBD1 (5 bases). The CDR3 runs to 17 residues. CDR1 and CDR2 (germline): MDHEN, SYDVKM. V gave up 3 bases and J gave up 3 bases, with 17 bases separating them. The CDR3 is CASSFGRQSWANEKLFF. The DNA for the CDR3 is TGTGCCAGCAGTTTTGGACGACAGTCTTGGGCTAATGAAAAACTGTTTTTT.

This clone showed up just a few times. This chain connects TRBV6-5 to TRBJ2-5, with D perhaps TRBD1 (5 bases). V lost 8 bases and J 3 bases, leaving 10 bases between the germline ends. This CDR3 is built from 12 residues. Germline lookup yields CDR1 MNHEY and CDR2 SVGAGI. The CDR3 reads CASQGDEETQYF. CDR3 bases: TGTGCCAGCCAAGGGGATGAAGAGACCCAGTACTTC.

This clone was counted only a few times. The rearrangement links TRBV7-9 to TRBJ1-2; weak D call: TRBD1 (6 bases). The V gene's germline CDR1 is SEHNR and CDR2 FQNEAQ (reference sequence). V was clipped by 1 base and J by 0 bases, with 9 bases between them. The CDR3 consists of 15 residues. The CDR3 sequence is CASSLVRGANYGYTF. CDR3 coding DNA: TGTGCCAGCAGCTTAGTCAGGGGAGCTAACTATGGCTACACCTTC.

This clone was picked up a small number of times. The gene calls are TRBV7-3 and TRBJ2-7, with 8 bases matching TRBD1. CDR3 length: 14 amino acids. The V segment lost 5 bases and the J segment 3 bases; nucleotides outside the gene matches: 6. Germline V gives CDR1 SGHTA, CDR2 FQGTGA. The CDR3 DNA sequence: TGTGCCAGCAGCGCCTTGGGACAGGTCTACGAGCAGTACTTC. Its translation: CASSALGQVYEQYF.

This clone was counted a few times. The V call is TRBV15, the J call TRBJ1-1; D is unresolved. Germline-derived CDR1 and CDR2 are LNHNV and YYDKDF (reference sequence). This CDR3 is built from 12 residues. The V end was cut by 1 base, the J end by 7 bases, with 7 bases between. This CDR3 reads CATSRVSHEAFF. In DNA form, the CDR3 reads TGTGCCACCAGCAGAGTATCCCATGAAGCTTTCTTT.

This clone was counted between two and nine times. The chain links TRBV30 to TRBJ1-4; D might be TRBD1 (5 bases). CDR1 and CDR2 from the germline V gene are GTSNPN and SVGIG (reference sequence). The CDR3 spans 14 residues. V was trimmed by 8 bases and J by 7 bases, leaving 20 bases between them. The CDR3 protein is CAHAVGGSSEKLFF. The CDR3 DNA is TGTGCCCACGCGGTGGGGGGATCGAGTGAAAAACTGTTTTTT.

The table lists this clone with a few counts. This sequence joins TRBV7-2 and TRBJ2-3; unclear D gene. This CDR3 has 15 residues. Germline CDR1 reads SGHTA; CDR2 reads FQGNSA. Between the trimmed V and J ends, which lost 3 bases and 1 base, there was a span of 11 bases. The DNA of the CDR3 is TGTGCCAGCAGCTTGGCTAGTCGAGGCACAGATACGCAGTATTTT. Translating it yields CASSLASRGTDTQYF.

This clone was observed a few times. V usage is TRBV7-2 and J usage is TRBJ2-3, with 7 bases lining up with TRBD1. Germline CDR1 SGHTA, CDR2 FQGNSA. The CDR3 is 15 residues long. Trimming took 7 bases from V and 1 from J; bases not matched to a gene: 8. This chain's CDR3 is CASTQSGQGTDTQYF. CDR3 bases: TGTGCCAGCACCCAGAGTGGACAGGGCACAGATACGCAGTATTTT.

This clone was observed a handful of times. The chain employs TRBV29-1 and TRBJ2-7; 12 nucleotides agree with TRBD1. This CDR3 has 15 amino acids. Germline loops: CDR1 SQVTM, CDR2 ANQGSEA. The ends lost 6 bases at V and 2 bases at J; junction bases unmatched: 8. The DNA of the CDR3 is TGCAGCGTAGCCCCGGGACAGGGGGCTACCTACGAGCAGTACTTC. Its protein product is CSVAPGQGATYEQYF.

There are a few counts of this clone. The J gene is TRBJ2-5, the V gene TRBV30; D call uncertain. The CDR3 has 13 residues. Trimming removed 2 bases from V and 5 bases from J, with 12 bases in between. Looked up from germline, CDR1 is GTSNPN and CDR2 is SVGIG (reference sequence). In DNA form, the CDR3 reads TGTGCCTGGAGTTTTCTACTTGGGGAGACCCAGTACTTC. This translates into CAWSFLLGETQYF.

Notes on this clone: Other DNA variants within this sample encode the same CDR3. The chain recombines TRBV29-1 with TRBJ1-1, with D tentatively TRBD1 (6 bases). Trimming shortened V by 3 bases and J by 0 bases, and 8 bases separated the two germline ends. The CDR3 length is 13 residues. Germline V gene data show CDR1 as SQVTM and CDR2 as ANQGSEA. The CDR3 loop reads CSVEGALNTEAFF. As DNA, the CDR3 is TGCAGCGTTGAGGGGGCCTTGAACACTGAAGCTTTCTTT.

This chain joins TRBV29-1 and TRBJ2-3; D tentatively reads TRBD1 or TRBD2 (5 bases each). Germline assignment: CDR1 SQVTM and CDR2 ANQGSEA. Trimming took 2 bases from V and 6 from J, leaving 15 bases between them. The CDR3 totals 14 residues. As DNA, the CDR3 is TGCAGCGTTGAAAGGGACCGAGGGGTTGATACGCAGTATTTT. Translating it yields CSVERDRGVDTQYF.